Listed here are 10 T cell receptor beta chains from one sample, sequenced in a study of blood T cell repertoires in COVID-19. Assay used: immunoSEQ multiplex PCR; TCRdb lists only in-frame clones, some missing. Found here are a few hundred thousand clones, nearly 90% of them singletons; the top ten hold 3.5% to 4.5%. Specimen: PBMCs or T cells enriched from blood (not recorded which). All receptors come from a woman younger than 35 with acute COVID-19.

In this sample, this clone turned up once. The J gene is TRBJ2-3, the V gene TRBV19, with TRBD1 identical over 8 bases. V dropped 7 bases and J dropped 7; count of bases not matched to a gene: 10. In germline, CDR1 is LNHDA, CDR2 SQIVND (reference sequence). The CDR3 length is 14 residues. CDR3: CASNGNRGSYTQYF. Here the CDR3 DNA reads TGTGCCAGTAATGGTAACAGGGGGTCCTATACGCAGTATTTT.

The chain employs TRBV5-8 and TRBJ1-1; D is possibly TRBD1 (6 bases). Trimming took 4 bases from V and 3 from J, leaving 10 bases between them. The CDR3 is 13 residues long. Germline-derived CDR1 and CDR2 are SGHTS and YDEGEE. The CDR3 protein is CASSPWTDTEAFF. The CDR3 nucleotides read TGTGCCAGCAGCCCCTGGACAGACACTGAAGCTTTCTTT.

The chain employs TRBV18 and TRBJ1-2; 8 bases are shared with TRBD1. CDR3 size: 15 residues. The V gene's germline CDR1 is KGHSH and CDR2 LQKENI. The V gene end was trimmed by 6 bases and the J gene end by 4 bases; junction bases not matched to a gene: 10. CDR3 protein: CASSPGTGDFYGYTF. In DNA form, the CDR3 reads TGTGCCAGCTCGCCTGGGACAGGCGATTTCTATGGCTACACCTTC.

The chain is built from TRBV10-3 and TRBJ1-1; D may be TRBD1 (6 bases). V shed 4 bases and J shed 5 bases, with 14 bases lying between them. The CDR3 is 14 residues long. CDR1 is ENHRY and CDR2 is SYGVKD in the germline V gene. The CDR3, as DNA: TGTGCCATCAGTGCTGGCGGGGGCCTAACTGAAGCTTTCTTT. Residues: CAISAGGGLTEAFF.

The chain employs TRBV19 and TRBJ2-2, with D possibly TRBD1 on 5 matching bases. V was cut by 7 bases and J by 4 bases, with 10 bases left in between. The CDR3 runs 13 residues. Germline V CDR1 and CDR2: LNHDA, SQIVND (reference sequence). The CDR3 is CASTAGITGELFF. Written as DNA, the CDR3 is TGTGCCAGTACGGCAGGGATCACCGGGGAGCTGTTTTTT. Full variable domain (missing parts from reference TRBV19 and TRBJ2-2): DGGITQSPKYLFRKEGQNVTLSCEQNLNHDAMYWYRQDPGQGLRLIYYSQIVNDFQKGDIAEGYSVSREKKESFPLTVTSAQKNPTAFYLCASTAGITGELFFGEGSRLTVL.

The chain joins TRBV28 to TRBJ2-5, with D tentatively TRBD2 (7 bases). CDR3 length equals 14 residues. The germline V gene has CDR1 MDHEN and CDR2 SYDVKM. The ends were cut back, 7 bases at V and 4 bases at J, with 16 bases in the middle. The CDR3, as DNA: TGTGCCAGCACCTTCGGGGGGCAGGGAGAGACCCAGTACTTC. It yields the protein CASTFGGQGETQYF.

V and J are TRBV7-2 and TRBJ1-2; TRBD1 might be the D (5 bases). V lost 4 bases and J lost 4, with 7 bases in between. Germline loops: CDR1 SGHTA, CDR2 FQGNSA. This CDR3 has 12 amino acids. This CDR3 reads CASSSQGYGYTF. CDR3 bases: TGTGCCAGCAGCTCTCAGGGCTATGGCTACACCTTC.

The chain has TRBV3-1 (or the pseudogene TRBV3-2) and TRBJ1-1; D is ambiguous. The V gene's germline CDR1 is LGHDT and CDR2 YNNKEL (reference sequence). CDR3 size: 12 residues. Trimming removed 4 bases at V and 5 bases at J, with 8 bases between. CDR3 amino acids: CASSPRGTEAFF. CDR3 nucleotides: TGTGCCAGCAGCCCTAGAGGGACTGAAGCTTTCTTT.

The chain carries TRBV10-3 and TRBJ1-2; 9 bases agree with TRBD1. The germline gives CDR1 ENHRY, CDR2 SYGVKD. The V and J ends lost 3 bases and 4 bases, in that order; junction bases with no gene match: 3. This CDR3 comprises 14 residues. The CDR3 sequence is CAISDTGGGYGYTF. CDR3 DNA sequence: TGTGCCATCAGTGACACAGGGGGCGGCTATGGCTACACCTTC.

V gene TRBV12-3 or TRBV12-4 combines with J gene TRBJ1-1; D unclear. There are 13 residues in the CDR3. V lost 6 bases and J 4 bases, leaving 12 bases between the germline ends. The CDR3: CASRVREGTEAFF. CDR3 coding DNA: TGTGCCAGCAGGGTTAGAGAGGGCACTGAAGCTTTCTTT.